This TCR beta chain was retrieved from a study of blood T cell repertoires in COVID-19 (dated by TCRdb to 2020 to 2021). In the study overall: The collaborator samples originated in the United States, Italy and Spain and spanned the acute and convalescent phases of COVID-19. The material from the prospective study consisted of cDNA or gDNA derived from T cells, B-cell-depleted T cells, or PBMCs. The dataset comprised deeply sampled blood TCRbeta repertoires from subjects exposed to, actively infected with, or recovered from COVID-19. The repertoires were released in a freely available public database meant as a resource for research on the immune response to SARS-CoV-2. Samples were obtained from the ongoing ImmuneRACE study (first 160 participants) and from some 1,300 subjects provided by 6 global collaborators. Nearly every sample came with metadata listing a de-identified subject ID, COVID-19 status, age in years and sex. Where available, HLA class I and class II types were taken from metadata supplied by the sample provider and were not determined by assay-based typing. Paper-wide results and their limitations: The amount of clinical and demographic metadata varied by source and participant and was provided uncurated.

The collaborating institutions used their own protocols to collect whole blood in K2EDTA tubes. Collaborator samples were shipped for TCRbeta analysis as frozen whole blood, isolated PBMCs, or DNA extracted from either sample type. CDR1 MNHEY and CDR2 SVGEGT are derived from the germline V gene. The CDR3 sequence holds 21 residues, the cysteine and phenylalanine included. CDR3 DNA only is kept here, 63 bases in frame from base 1. V is trimmed back by 0 bases and J by 0 bases, and the junction contains 16 bases that no gene match accounts for. Worth noting for this clone: Its antigen remains unidentified. Qualities for individual bases were not recorded, and no much larger clone is one base off.

TCRbeta CDR3 regions were amplified from genomic DNA using the immunoSEQ Assay, a bias-controlled multiplex PCR. In the original analysis: Nucleated cell counts per sample were estimated from amplification of reference gene primers within the assay. To quantify the absolute abundance of each unique TCRbeta CDR3 rearrangement, sequence reads were collapsed and filtered. For each sample, productive Simpson clonality was calculated by taking the square root of Simpson's diversity index across productive rearrangements. The clones in this table, taken by TCRdb from immuneACCESS, are in-frame only. Not every clone is retained; where verified, under half of the shortfall comes from an unresolved V gene, and the cause of the rest is unknown. D and trimming come from the DNA, and the V and J calls and clone size come from that table. This sample comprises around 100,000 clones, 87% of them detected only once. The ten largest clones add up to 15% to 20% of the sample.

Sequenced: peripheral blood. The clonotype originates from a human donor in a cohort sampled during active COVID-19. This chain joins TRBV6-2 or TRBV6-3 to TRBJ2-3; TRBD2 matches 9 bases in the middle. The sequenced DNA is TGTGCCAGCAGTTACTCCCCGCAGGGCCTAGCGGGACCCTCTAGCACAGATACGCAGTATTTT. Protein translation: CASSYSPQGLAGPSSTDTQYF.